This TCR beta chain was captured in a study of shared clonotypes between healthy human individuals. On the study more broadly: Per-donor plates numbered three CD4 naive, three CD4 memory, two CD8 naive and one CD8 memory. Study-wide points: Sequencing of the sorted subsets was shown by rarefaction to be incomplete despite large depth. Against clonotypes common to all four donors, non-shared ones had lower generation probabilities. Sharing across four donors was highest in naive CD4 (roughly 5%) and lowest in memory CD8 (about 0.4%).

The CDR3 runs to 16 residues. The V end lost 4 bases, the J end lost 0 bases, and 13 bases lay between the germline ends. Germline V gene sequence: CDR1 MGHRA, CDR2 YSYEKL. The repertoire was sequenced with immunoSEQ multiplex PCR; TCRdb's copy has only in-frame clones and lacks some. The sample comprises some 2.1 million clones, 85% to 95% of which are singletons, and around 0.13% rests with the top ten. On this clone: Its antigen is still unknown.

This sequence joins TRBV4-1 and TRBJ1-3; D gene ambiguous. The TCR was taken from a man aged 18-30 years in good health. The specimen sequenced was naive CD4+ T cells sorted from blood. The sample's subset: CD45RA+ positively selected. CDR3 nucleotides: TGCGCCAGCAGCCTAGAGGGCCCCCACTCTGGAAACACCATATATTTT. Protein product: CASSLEGPHSGNTIYF.